Following are 11 T cell receptor beta chains from one sample sequenced in a study of cytomegalovirus exposure and HLA in healthy donors. The primer mix had 60 Vbeta and 13 Jbeta primers. Using immunoSEQ multiplex PCR, the repertoire was profiled, and TCRdb retains in-frame clones only, with some absent. Of about 160,000 clones in the sample, about 76% were seen once. Sequencing used PBMCs. These receptors came from a human donor in good health.

The chain links TRBV28 to TRBJ2-7, with D unclear. CDR3 size: 15 residues. Germline-derived CDR1 and CDR2 are MDHEN and SYDVKM. V was trimmed by 6 bases and J by 3 bases, leaving 18 bases between them. CDR3 DNA sequence: TGTGCCAGCAGCGCTCCTCCTATAAACCTCTACGAGCAGTACTTC. Its protein is CASSAPPINLYEQYF.

This rearrangement joins TRBV7-9 to TRBJ2-3; 7 bases line up with TRBD1. V lost 2 bases and J lost 2; bases outside the gene matches: 4. Germline lookup yields CDR1 SEHNR and CDR2 FQNEAQ (reference sequence). The CDR3 extends over 15 amino acids. The CDR3 bases are TGTGCCAGCAGCTTAACAGGGGAAATCACAGATACGCAGTATTTT. This encodes CASSLTGEITDTQYF.

The rearrangement uses TRBV6-6 and TRBJ2-7; tentative D call: TRBD1 (5 bases). The CDR3 is made up of 12 amino acids. From germline, CDR1 is MNHNY and CDR2 SVGAGI (reference sequence). Trimming cost V 9 bases and J 5 bases, with 14 bases left between them. CDR3 sequence (DNA): TGTGCCAGTTCGGAACAGGAGAACGAGCAGTACTTC. Translating gives CASSEQENEQYF.

This chain uses TRBV7-9 with TRBJ2-7; 9 bases map to TRBD1. This CDR3 has 15 residues. V was pared by 4 bases and J by 2 bases, with 6 bases of the junction left unmatched. Per the germline V gene, CDR1 is SEHNR and CDR2 is FQNEAQ (reference sequence). The CDR3 here is CASSSVDRGTYEQYF. DNA of the CDR3: TGTGCCAGCAGCTCAGTGGACAGGGGCACCTACGAGCAGTACTTC.

The chain combines TRBV7-9 with TRBJ2-1; weak D call: TRBD2 (5 bases). Trimming left V 1 base short and J 8 bases short, with 12 bases between. Germline CDR1 is SEHNR and CDR2 is FQNEAQ (reference sequence). This CDR3 region has 14 residues. For the CDR3, the DNA is TGTGCCAGCAGCTTAGGGGCTAGCTCTCATGAGCAGTTCTTC. This translates into CASSLGASSHEQFF.

The rearrangement uses TRBV19 and TRBJ1-2; 8 bases align to TRBD1. Trimming took 6 bases from V and 3 from J; bases not matched to a gene: 9. This CDR3 is 15 amino acids long. Germline V lookup: CDR1 LNHDA, CDR2 SQIVND (reference sequence). CDR3 coding DNA: TGTGCCAGTAGCCGGGACAGGACCACTCACTATGGCTACACCTTC. This gives the protein CASSRDRTTHYGYTF.

This chain joins TRBV28 and TRBJ2-7, with D perhaps TRBD1 (7 bases). The V end was cut by 4 bases, the J end by 4 bases, with 17 bases between. CDR1 and CDR2 from the germline V gene are MDHEN and SYDVKM. The CDR3 spans 15 residues. CDR3 sequence reads: CASSSLSQGGYEQYF. The CDR3 DNA sequence: TGTGCCAGCAGTTCCTTATCCCAGGGGGGTTACGAGCAGTACTTC. The variable domain in full, with the rest retrieved from reference TRBV28 and TRBJ2-7, is DVKVTQSSRYLVKRTGEKVFLECVQDMDHENMFWYRQDPGLGLRLIYFSYDVKMKEKGDIPEGYSVSREKKERFSLILESASTNQTSMYLCASSSLSQGGYEQYFGPGTRLTVT.

The chain uses TRBV19 and TRBJ1-1; D is uncertain. Germline loops: CDR1 LNHDA, CDR2 SQIVND (reference sequence). Trimming removed 3 bases at V and 2 bases at J, with 7 bases between. The CDR3 consists of 13 residues. As DNA, the CDR3 is TGTGCCAGTAGTATCACGGTAAACACTGAAGCTTTCTTT. This translates into CASSITVNTEAFF. The full variable domain, its missing parts supplied by reference TRBV19 and TRBJ1-1, is DGGITQSPKYLFRKEGQNVTLSCEQNLNHDAMYWYRQDPGQGLRLIYYSQIVNDFQKGDIAEGYSVSREKKESFPLTVTSAQKNPTAFYLCASSITVNTEAFFGQGTRLTVV.

The chain joins TRBV5-1 to TRBJ1-2; TRBD1 aligns across 7 bases. Germline CDR1 reads SGHRS; CDR2 reads YFSETQ. J was trimmed by 4 bases and V by 2 bases; bases with no gene match: 8. The CDR3 is made up of 15 amino acids. The CDR3, as DNA: TGCGCCAGCAGCTTAACCGGGACAGCCTTCTATGGCTACACCTTC. Translating it yields CASSLTGTAFYGYTF.

This clone was recorded only once. The J gene is TRBJ2-1, the V gene TRBV7-2; possible D gene TRBD2, 6 bases. From germline, CDR1 is SGHTA and CDR2 FQGNSA. The V gene lost 5 bases and the J gene lost 3 bases, with 20 bases spanning the gap. This CDR3 is 17 amino acids long. CDR3 residues: CASSHYAGSQSYNEQFF. DNA for the CDR3: TGTGCCAGCAGCCACTATGCGGGAAGTCAGAGCTACAATGAGCAGTTCTTC.

V is TRBV29-1 and J is TRBJ2-2, with 15 bases matching TRBD2. Germline V gives CDR1 SQVTM, CDR2 ANQGSEA. Unmatched junction bases numbered 5, after V lost 5 bases and J lost 7 bases. This CDR3 is built from 15 residues. Here the CDR3 DNA reads TGCAGCGTTACGGGACTAGCGGGGGGTATCGGGGAGCTGTTTTTT. The encoded protein is CSVTGLAGGIGELFF.